This T cell receptor (beta chain) came from a study of T cell changes during pregnancy in multiple sclerosis (dated by TCRdb to about 2019). For the wider study: In women with multiple sclerosis, the researchers looked at how the T cell repertoire shifted as pregnancy progressed.

From the cysteine through the phenylalanine, the CDR3 covers 16 amino acids. CDR3 DNA only is kept here, 48 bases in frame from base 1. From a lookup of the germline V gene, CDR1 and CDR2 are MDHEN and SYDVKM. V trim: 4 bases; J trim: 2 bases; unmatched bases: 11. Note on this clone: The antigen this receptor binds is unknown. The record has no base qualities; no much larger clone is one base away.

Library preparation employed the immunoSEQ multiplex PCR assay. TCRdb mirrors the immuneACCESS table, restricted to in-frame sequences. Some clones are absent from its copies; in checked studies, under half trace to an unresolved V gene, and the reason for the others is unknown. The sample table holds around 99,000 clones, of which approximately 92% were seen once. Clones ranked in the top ten supply about 2.6% of the sample. This clonotype originated in a female donor with multiple sclerosis, enrolled in a pregnancy study. The material sequenced was peripheral blood, taken in the first trimester of pregnancy. The rearranged chain carries TRBV28 and TRBJ2-7, with TRBD1 matching 7 junction bases. The CDR3 sequence is CASSSHLQGLTYEQYF. DNA sequence: TGTGCCAGCAGTTCCCACCTACAGGGGCTTACCTACGAGCAGTACTTC. With all but the CDR3 taken from the reference TRBV28 and TRBJ2-7 genes, the full variable domain is: DVKVTQSSRYLVKRTGEKVFLECVQDMDHENMFWYRQDPGLGLRLIYFSYDVKMKEKGDIPEGYSVSREKKERFSLILESASTNQTSMYLCASSSHLQGLTYEQYFGPGTRLTVT.